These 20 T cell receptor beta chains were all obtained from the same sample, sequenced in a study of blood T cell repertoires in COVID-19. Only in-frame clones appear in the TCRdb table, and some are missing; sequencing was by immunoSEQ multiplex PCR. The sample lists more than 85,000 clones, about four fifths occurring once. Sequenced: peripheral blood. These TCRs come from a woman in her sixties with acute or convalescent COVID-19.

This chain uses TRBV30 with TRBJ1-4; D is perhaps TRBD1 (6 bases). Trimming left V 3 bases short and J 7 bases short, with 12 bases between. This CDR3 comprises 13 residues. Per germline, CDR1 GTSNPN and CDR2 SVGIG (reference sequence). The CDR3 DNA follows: TGTGCCTGGAGAAACAGGGAGACTGAAAAACTGTTTTTT. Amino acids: CAWRNRETEKLFF.

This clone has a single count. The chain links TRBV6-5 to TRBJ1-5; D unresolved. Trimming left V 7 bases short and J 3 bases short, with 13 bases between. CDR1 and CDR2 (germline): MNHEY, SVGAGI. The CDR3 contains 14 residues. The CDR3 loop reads CASTEGPNNQPQHF. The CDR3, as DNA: TGTGCCAGCACGGAGGGCCCAAACAATCAGCCCCAGCATTTT.

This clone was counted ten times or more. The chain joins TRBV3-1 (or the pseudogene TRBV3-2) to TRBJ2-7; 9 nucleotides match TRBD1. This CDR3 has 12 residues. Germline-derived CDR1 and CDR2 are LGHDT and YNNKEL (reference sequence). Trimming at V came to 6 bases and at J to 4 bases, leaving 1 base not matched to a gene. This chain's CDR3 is CASRGTGYEQYF. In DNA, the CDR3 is TGTGCCAGCAGAGGGACAGGGTACGAGCAGTACTTC.

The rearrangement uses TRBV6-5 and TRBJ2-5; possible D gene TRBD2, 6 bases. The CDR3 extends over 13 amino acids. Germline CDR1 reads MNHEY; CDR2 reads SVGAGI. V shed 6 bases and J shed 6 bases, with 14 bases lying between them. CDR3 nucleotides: TGTGCCAGCAGGGGGGGAGGCGGGAAGACCCAGTACTTC. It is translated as CASRGGGGKTQYF.

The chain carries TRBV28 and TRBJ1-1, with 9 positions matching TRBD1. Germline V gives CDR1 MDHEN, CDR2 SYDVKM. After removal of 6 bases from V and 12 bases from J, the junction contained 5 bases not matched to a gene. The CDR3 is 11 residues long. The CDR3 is CASRGTGRTFF. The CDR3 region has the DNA TGTGCCAGCAGGGGGACAGGGCGTACTTTCTTT. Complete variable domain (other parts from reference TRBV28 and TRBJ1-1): DVKVTQSSRYLVKRTGEKVFLECVQDMDHENMFWYRQDPGLGLRLIYFSYDVKMKEKGDIPEGYSVSREKKERFSLILESASTNQTSMYLCASRGTGRTFFGQGTRLTVV.

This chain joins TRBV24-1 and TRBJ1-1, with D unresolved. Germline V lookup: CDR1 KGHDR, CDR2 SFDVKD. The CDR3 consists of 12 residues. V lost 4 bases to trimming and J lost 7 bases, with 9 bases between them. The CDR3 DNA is TGTGCCACCAGTGACCCCGGAGGTGAAGCTTTCTTT. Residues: CATSDPGGEAFF.

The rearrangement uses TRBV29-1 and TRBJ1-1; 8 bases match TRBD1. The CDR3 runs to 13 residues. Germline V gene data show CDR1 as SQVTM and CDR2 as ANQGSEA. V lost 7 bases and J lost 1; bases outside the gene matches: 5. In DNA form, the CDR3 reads TGCAGCGCCCTGGGACAGGCGAACACTGAAGCTTTCTTT. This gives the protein CSALGQANTEAFF.

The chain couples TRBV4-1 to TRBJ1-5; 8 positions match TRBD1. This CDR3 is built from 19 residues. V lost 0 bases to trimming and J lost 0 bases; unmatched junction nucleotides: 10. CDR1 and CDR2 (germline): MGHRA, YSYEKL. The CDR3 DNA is TGCGCCAGCAGCCAAGACAGGGACAGGTTGACGCATAGCAATCAGCCCCAGCATTTT. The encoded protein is CASSQDRDRLTHSNQPQHF.

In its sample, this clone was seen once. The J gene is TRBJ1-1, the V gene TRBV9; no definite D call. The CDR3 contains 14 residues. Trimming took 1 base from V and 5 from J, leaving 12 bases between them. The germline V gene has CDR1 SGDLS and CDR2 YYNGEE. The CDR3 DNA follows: TGTGCCAGCAGCGTAAGGACGGAGGCTACTGAAGCTTTCTTT. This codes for CASSVRTEATEAFF.

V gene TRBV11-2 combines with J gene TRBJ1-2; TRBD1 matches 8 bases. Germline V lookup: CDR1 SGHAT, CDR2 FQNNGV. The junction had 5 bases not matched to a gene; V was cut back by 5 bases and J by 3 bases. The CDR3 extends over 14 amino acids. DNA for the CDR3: TGTGCCAGCAGCCCAGGGGGCGAATACTATGGCTACACCTTC. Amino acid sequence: CASSPGGEYYGYTF.

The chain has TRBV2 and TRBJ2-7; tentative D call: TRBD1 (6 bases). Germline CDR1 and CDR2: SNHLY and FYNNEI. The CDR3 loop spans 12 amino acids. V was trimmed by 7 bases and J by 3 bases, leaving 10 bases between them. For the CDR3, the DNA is TGTGCCAGCAATACAGGGATCTACGAGCAGTACTTC. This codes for CASNTGIYEQYF.

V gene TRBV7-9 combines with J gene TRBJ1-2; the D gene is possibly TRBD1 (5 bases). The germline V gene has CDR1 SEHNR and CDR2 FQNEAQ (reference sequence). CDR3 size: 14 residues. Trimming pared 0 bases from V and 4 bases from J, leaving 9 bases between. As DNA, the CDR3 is TGTGCCAGCAGCTTAGCTGGACAATCCTATGGCTACACCTTC. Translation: CASSLAGQSYGYTF.

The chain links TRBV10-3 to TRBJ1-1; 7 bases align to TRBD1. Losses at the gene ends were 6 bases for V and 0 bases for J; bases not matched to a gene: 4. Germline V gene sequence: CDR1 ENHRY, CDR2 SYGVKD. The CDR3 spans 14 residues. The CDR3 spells CAIRGQLLNTEAFF. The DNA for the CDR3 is TGTGCCATCAGGGGACAGTTATTGAACACTGAAGCTTTCTTT.

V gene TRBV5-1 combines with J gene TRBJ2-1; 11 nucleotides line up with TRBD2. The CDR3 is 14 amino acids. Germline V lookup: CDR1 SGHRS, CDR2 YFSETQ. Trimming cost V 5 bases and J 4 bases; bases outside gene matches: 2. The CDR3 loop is CASSSGGAYNEQFF. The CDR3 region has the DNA TGCGCCAGCAGTAGCGGGGGGGCTTACAATGAGCAGTTCTTC.

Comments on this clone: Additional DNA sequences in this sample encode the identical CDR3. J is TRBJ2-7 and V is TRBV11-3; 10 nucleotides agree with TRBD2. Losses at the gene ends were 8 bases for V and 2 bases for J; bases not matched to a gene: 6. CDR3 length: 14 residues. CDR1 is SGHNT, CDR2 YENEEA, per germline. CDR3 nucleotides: TGTGCCAGCTCCCGGACTAGCGGCCCCTACGAGCAGTACTTC. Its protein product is CASSRTSGPYEQYF.

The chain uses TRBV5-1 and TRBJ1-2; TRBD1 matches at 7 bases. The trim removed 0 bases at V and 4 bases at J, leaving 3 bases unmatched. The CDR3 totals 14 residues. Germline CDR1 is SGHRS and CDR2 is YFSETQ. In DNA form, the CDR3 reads TGCGCCAGCAGCTTGGGGGACAGCCCCTATGGCTACACCTTC. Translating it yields CASSLGDSPYGYTF.

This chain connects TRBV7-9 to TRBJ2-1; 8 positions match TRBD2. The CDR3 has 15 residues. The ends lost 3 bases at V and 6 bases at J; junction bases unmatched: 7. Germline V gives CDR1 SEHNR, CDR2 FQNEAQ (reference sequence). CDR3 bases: TGTGCCAGCAGCTTTCTGGCGGGGGGCCTCAATGAGCAGTTCTTC. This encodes CASSFLAGGLNEQFF.

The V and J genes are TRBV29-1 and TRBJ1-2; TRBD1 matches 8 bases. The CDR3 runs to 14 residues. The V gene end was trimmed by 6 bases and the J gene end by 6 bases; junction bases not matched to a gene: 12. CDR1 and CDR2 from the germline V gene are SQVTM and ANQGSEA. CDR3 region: CSVTRAGGSDGYTF. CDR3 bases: TGCAGCGTCACCCGGGCAGGGGGCAGCGATGGCTACACCTTC. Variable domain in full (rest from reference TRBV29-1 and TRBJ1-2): SAVISQKPSRDICQRGTSLTIQCQVDSQVTMMFWYRQQPGQSLTLIATANQGSEATYESGFVIDKFPISRPNLTFSTLTVSNMSPEDSSIYLCSVTRAGGSDGYTFGSGTRLTVV.

In DNA form, the CDR3 reads TGCAGCGTTGTTCGGCAGGCGAACACCGGGGAGCTGTTTTTT. Protein product: CSVVRQANTGELFF. V gene TRBV29-1 combines with J gene TRBJ2-2; D ambiguous. The CDR3 extends over 14 amino acids. The V end lost 4 bases, the J end lost 0 bases, and 9 bases lay between the germline ends. Germline V CDR1 and CDR2: SQVTM, ANQGSEA.

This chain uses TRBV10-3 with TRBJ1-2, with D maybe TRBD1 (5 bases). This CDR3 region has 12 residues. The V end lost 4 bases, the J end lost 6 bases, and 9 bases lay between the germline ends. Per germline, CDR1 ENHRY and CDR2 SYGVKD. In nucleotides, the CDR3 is TGTGCCATCAGTGGGGGCGAAGATGGCTACACCTTC. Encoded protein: CAISGGEDGYTF.